This TCR beta chain is drawn from a study of OX40 agonist ivuxolimab in advanced cancers. As for the study more broadly: The costimulatory receptor OX40 (CD134) was targeted by ivuxolimab, a fully human IgG2 agonistic monoclonal antibody. Intravenous ivuxolimab was administered to patients every 2 weeks at six dose levels: 0.01, 0.1, 0.3, 1.5, 3 and 10 mg/kg. Of the roughly 52 dose-escalation patients, hepatocellular carcinoma was present in around 20, melanoma in around 15, renal cell carcinoma in 9 and head and neck cancer in 9. In the dose-escalation cohort, approximately 80% of patients were male, and the mean age was around 65 years with a range of roughly 20 to 80. Patients were allowed to have had prior anti-PD-1, anti-PD-L1 or anti-CTLA-4 therapy, and 40% to 45% of the dose-escalation patients had previously received checkpoint inhibitors. Partial responses were achieved by three dose-escalation patients, of whom one had hepatocellular carcinoma and two had cutaneous melanoma. Peripheral TCRbeta sequencing aimed to test whether ivuxolimab altered TCR sequence diversity and caused clonal T-cell expansion. The paper reports the monotherapy dose-escalation portion (N = 52 patients) of the phase I ivuxolimab trial.

The trial excluded patients who had a history of autoimmune disease or who were on systemic immunosuppression. Peripheral blood for TCR sequencing was collected from all dose cohorts at baseline, on cycle 4 day 1, and on cycle 7 day 1. Samples were obtained from an open-label, multicenter, first-in-human phase I dose-escalation trial of ivuxolimab. The trial enrolled adults with locally advanced or metastatic head and neck squamous cell, hepatocellular, melanoma or renal cell carcinoma. Before TCR sequencing, CD4+ T cells and CD8+ T cells were sorted from peripheral blood as separate populations. The full study reports these points: On average, CD8+ T cells showed more expanded clones than CD4+ T cells after ivuxolimab. Antigen specificity was not determined for the clonally expanded peripheral T cells. In the 0.1-3.0 mg/kg groups, partial responders had among the lowest normalized peripheral clonal expansion, particularly in CD8+ T cells. At doses of 0.1 to 3.0 mg/kg, clonal expansion of both CD4+ and CD8+ T cells in blood was seen between baseline and week 6. Low levels of normalized T-cell clonal expansion were also shown by some nonresponding patients.

V is cut back by 5 bases and J by 5 bases, with 10 bases in the junction unmatched. The germline V gene provides CDR1 SGHVS and CDR2 FNYEAQ. Inclusive of the bounding cysteine and phenylalanine, the CDR3 is 17 residues long. Only CDR3 DNA is held: 51 bases, read in frame from base 1. To sequence the TCRbeta CDR3 region, genomic DNA was isolated from the sorted cells. The immunoSEQ Assay was used for sequencing of TCRbeta CDR3 regions. The table comes from immuneACCESS by way of TCRdb, which keeps in-frame sequences with V and J called. Part of the clones is missing from these tables; in studies checked, under half for an unresolved V gene and the rest for unknown reasons. The sample table lists approximately 76,000 clones, approximately 85% of them with a count of one. The top ten constitute roughly 6% of the sample. Comments on this clone: The antigen it recognizes is unknown. No clone much larger than this one lies a single base away; base qualities are absent.

This specimen consisted of CD4+ or CD8+ T cells sorted from blood, obtained in a trial of the OX40 agonist ivuxolimab. This sequence originates from an adult with an advanced solid tumor such as melanoma, head and neck, liver or kidney cancer. Rearrangement joined TRBV7-6 to TRBJ2-1, and 12 junction bases match TRBD2. The DNA sequence is given as TGTGCCAGCAGCCACCGTCCCACTAGCGGGGGGAACAATGAGCAGTTCTTC. Its protein product is CASSHRPTSGGNNEQFF.